These 26 T cell receptor beta chains were sequenced from one sample in a study of T cell changes during pregnancy in multiple sclerosis. Sequencing was performed with immunoSEQ multiplex PCR; in TCRdb, only in-frame clones are kept and a portion is missing. The sample records more than 95,000 clones, about 90% being singletons. Material: peripheral blood, obtained after pregnancy. The receptors stem from a female donor with multiple sclerosis, enrolled in a pregnancy study.

The J gene is TRBJ2-5, the V gene TRBV7-2; 7 nucleotides match TRBD1. The CDR3 sequence is 14 residues long. Looked up from germline, CDR1 is SGHTA and CDR2 is FQGNSA. Trimming took 1 base from V and 4 from J; bases not matched to a gene: 3. The CDR3 DNA follows: TGTGCCAGCAGCTTAGTGTACAGGGGAGAGACCCAGTACTTC. It codes for CASSLVYRGETQYF.

This rearrangement joins TRBV6-5 to TRBJ1-5; TRBD1 agrees at 7 bases. The V segment lost 5 bases and the J segment 2 bases; nucleotides outside the gene matches: 3. The germline V gene has CDR1 MNHEY and CDR2 SVGAGI. This CDR3 contains 14 residues. CDR3 loop: CASSPDRGNQPQHF. The CDR3 coding sequence is TGTGCCAGCAGTCCCGACAGGGGCAATCAGCCCCAGCATTTT.

For the CDR3, the DNA is TGCGCCAGCAGCTTATTCCCGGGACAGGGGGCTATGAACACTGAAGCTTTCTTT. Translated, it gives CASSLFPGQGAMNTEAFF. The chain uses TRBV5-1 and TRBJ1-1, with 12 bases that match TRBD1. There are 18 residues in the CDR3. Germline-derived CDR1 and CDR2 are SGHRS and YFSETQ. J was trimmed by 0 bases and V by 2 bases; bases with no gene match: 8.

The rearrangement joins TRBV7-6 to TRBJ2-1; TRBD2 matches 9 bases. V was clipped by 4 bases and J by 3 bases; unmatched bases: 4. CDR1 is SGHVS, CDR2 FNYEAQ, per germline. This CDR3 is 15 amino acids long. The CDR3 bases are TGTGCCAGCAGCTCCCTAGCGGGGCTCTACAATGAGCAGTTCTTC. This encodes CASSSLAGLYNEQFF.

Written as DNA, the CDR3 is TGTGCCAGCAGCGTCTTCCATGAGGGACAGGGGGTATTAGGGCAGTACTTC. The encoded protein is CASSVFHEGQGVLGQYF. The V call is TRBV7-8, the J call TRBJ2-7; TRBD1 aligns across 11 bases. The CDR3 runs 17 residues. V shed 5 bases and J 9 bases; nucleotides not matched to a gene: 18. The germline gives CDR1 SGHVS, CDR2 FQNEAQ. Full variable domain (remainder filled in from reference TRBV7-8 and TRBJ2-7): GAGVSQSPRYKVAKRGQDVALRCDPISGHVSLFWYQQALGQGPEFLTYFQNEAQLDKSGLPSDRFFAERPEGSVSTLKIQRTQQEDSAVYLCASSVFHEGQGVLGQYFGPGTRLTVT.

The CDR3 is CSASLVDEQFF. The CDR3 coding sequence is TGCAGTGCCTCATTAGTGGATGAGCAGTTCTTC. This chain links TRBV20-1 with TRBJ2-1; D gene uncertain. The CDR3 has 11 residues. Germline values: CDR1 DFQATT, CDR2 SNEGSKA (reference sequence). Deletions cut 6 bases from V and 8 bases from J, with 11 bases between.

The chain recombines TRBV10-1 with TRBJ2-1; the match to TRBD2 covers 15 bases. CDR3 length equals 16 residues. CDR1 and CDR2 from the germline V gene are WNHNN and SYGVQD (reference sequence). V lost 4 bases, J lost 3 bases, and 1 base stayed unmatched. The DNA of the CDR3 is TGCGCCAGCAGTGGGGGACTAGCGGGGGGCTACAATGAGCAGTTCTTC. Its protein is CASSGGLAGGYNEQFF.

The chain links TRBV13 to TRBJ2-7, with TRBD2 matching 7 bases. The CDR3 has 13 residues. Germline V lookup: CDR1 PRHDT, CDR2 FYEKMQ (reference sequence). V lost 8 bases and J lost 2; bases outside the gene matches: 6. The CDR3 nucleotides read TGTGCCAGCCCGCCCCGGGGGGCCTACGAGCAGTACTTC. It translates to CASPPRGAYEQYF.

V is TRBV19 and J is TRBJ1-5; 9 bases map to TRBD1. The ends lost 3 bases at V and 0 bases at J; junction bases unmatched: 12. CDR3 length equals 19 residues. Germline CDR1 reads LNHDA; CDR2 reads SQIVND (reference sequence). CDR3 region: CASSIPNRDREVSNQPQHF. The CDR3 DNA reads TGTGCCAGTAGTATCCCAAACCGGGACAGGGAGGTTAGCAATCAGCCCCAGCATTTT.

This clone has only one observation. The chain is built from TRBV9 and TRBJ1-2; possibly TRBD1 for D (5 bases). The CDR3 has 14 amino acids. Germline V gene sequence: CDR1 SGDLS, CDR2 YYNGEE. With 0 bases removed from V and 8 bases from J, the gap between germline ends came to 14 bases. DNA of the CDR3: TGTGCCAGCAGCGTAGTTGGAGGGGCGGGCGGCTACACCTTC. This encodes CASSVVGGAGGYTF. The full variable domain, rest sourced from reference TRBV9 and TRBJ1-2, is DSGVTQTPKHLITATGQRVTLRCSPRSGDLSVYWYQQSLDQGLQFLIQYYNGEERAKGNILERFSAQQFPDLHSELNLSSLELGDSALYFCASSVVGGAGGYTFGSGTRLTVV.

The CDR3 DNA reads TGTGCCAGCAGCTTAGGACCTGGGGGGGGCGAAAACATTCAGTACTTC. Residues: CASSLGPGGGENIQYF. The chain employs TRBV7-8 and TRBJ2-4; D perhaps matches TRBD2 (7 bases). Germline CDR1 reads SGHVS; CDR2 reads FQNEAQ. Trimming left V 1 base short and J 5 bases short, with 15 bases between. This CDR3 is 16 amino acids long.

The chain carries TRBV5-1 and TRBJ1-2; the match to TRBD1 covers 10 bases. CDR3 size: 13 residues. Per the germline V gene, CDR1 is SGHRS and CDR2 is YFSETQ. Trimming removed 4 bases from V and 4 bases from J; junction bases left unmatched: 1. The CDR3, as DNA: TGCGCCAGCAGCAGGGACAGGGGCTATGGCTACACCTTC. Residues: CASSRDRGYGYTF.

The chain combines TRBV5-4 with TRBJ2-3; the match to TRBD2 covers 7 bases. CDR1 is SGHNT, CDR2 YYREEE, per germline (reference sequence). This CDR3 comprises 14 residues. Trimming cost V 3 bases and J 6 bases; bases outside gene matches: 7. The CDR3 loop is CASSYILREDTQYF. The CDR3 nucleotides read TGTGCCAGCAGCTACATCCTGCGGGAGGATACGCAGTATTTT. Full variable domain (missing parts from reference TRBV5-4 and TRBJ2-3): ETGVTQSPTHLIKTRGQQVTLRCSSQSGHNTVSWYQQALGQGPQFIFQYYREEENGRGNFPPRFSGLQFPNYSSELNVNALELDDSALYLCASSYILREDTQYFGPGTRLTVL.

The table lists this clone with a count of one. The rearrangement uses TRBV7-8 and TRBJ1-4; the match to TRBD1 covers 10 bases. Germline assignment: CDR1 SGHVS and CDR2 FQNEAQ. V lost 1 base and J lost 8; bases outside the gene matches: 4. The CDR3 is 15 residues long. The CDR3 protein is CASSLEGTGVEKLFF. The CDR3 region has the DNA TGTGCCAGCAGCTTAGAGGGGACAGGGGTCGAAAAACTGTTTTTT.

This clone was recorded only once. The genes are TRBV19 and TRBJ2-7; D perhaps matches TRBD1 (6 bases). CDR1 is LNHDA, CDR2 SQIVND, per germline (reference sequence). CDR3 length: 13 amino acids. Trimming shortened V by 4 bases and J by 0 bases, and 7 bases separated the two germline ends. The CDR3 sequence: CASSRGHSYEQYF. In DNA, the CDR3 is TGTGCCAGTAGTAGGGGGCACTCCTACGAGCAGTACTTC.

This chain uses TRBV5-8 with TRBJ2-1; 8 nucleotides line up with TRBD2. V shed 0 bases and J 8 bases; nucleotides not matched to a gene: 13. This CDR3 has 17 residues. Germline V gene data show CDR1 as SGHTS and CDR2 as YDEGEE. The CDR3, as DNA: TGTGCCAGCAGCTTGGCGTACTCCAGCGGGAGTTATCATGAGCAGTTCTTC. Translation gives CASSLAYSSGSYHEQFF. The full variable domain, completed using reference TRBV5-8 and TRBJ2-1, is EAGVTQSPTHLIKTRGQQATLRCSPISGHTSVYWYQQALGLGLQFLLWYDEGEERNRGNFPPRFSGRQFPNYSSELNVNALELEDSALYLCASSLAYSSGSYHEQFFGPGTRLTVL.

The rearrangement uses TRBV5-4 and TRBJ2-7; D may be TRBD1 (6 bases). Trimming took 4 bases from V and 4 from J, leaving 21 bases between them. Germline V CDR1 and CDR2: SGHNT, YYREEE (reference sequence). There are 16 residues in the CDR3. CDR3 amino acids: CASSRGRIGQLYEQYF. The CDR3 DNA reads as TGTGCCAGCAGCCGCGGAAGAATAGGACAGCTATACGAGCAGTACTTC. Variable domain in full (rest from reference TRBV5-4 and TRBJ2-7): ETGVTQSPTHLIKTRGQQVTLRCSSQSGHNTVSWYQQALGQGPQFIFQYYREEENGRGNFPPRFSGLQFPNYSSELNVNALELDDSALYLCASSRGRIGQLYEQYFGPGTRLTVT.

The rearrangement uses TRBV4-1 and TRBJ2-5; perhaps TRBD1 as D (5 bases). This CDR3 comprises 18 residues. V was pared by 0 bases and J by 0 bases, with 17 bases between. CDR1 MGHRA and CDR2 YSYEKL come from the germline V gene. The CDR3 here is CASSQDLFGALYQETQYF. CDR3 sequence (DNA): TGCGCCAGCAGCCAAGATCTATTTGGGGCCCTGTACCAAGAGACCCAGTACTTC.

The V and J genes are TRBV10-1 and TRBJ2-7; 9 bases map to TRBD1. Germline assignment: CDR1 WNHNN and CDR2 SYGVQD (reference sequence). V lost 10 bases, J lost 5 bases, and 9 bases stayed unmatched. The CDR3 consists of 13 residues. The CDR3 bases are TGCGCCATAACCCGGGACAGGGCTAACGAGCAGTACTTC. Its translation: CAITRDRANEQYF.

The chain uses TRBV10-2 and TRBJ1-1; D is ambiguous. V was clipped by 5 bases and J by 6 bases, with 22 bases between them. The CDR3 covers 16 residues. Germline-derived CDR1 and CDR2 are WSHSY and SAAADI. The DNA of the CDR3 is TGCGCCAGCAGTCCAGCGGGTGGTAGGATGTTCGCTGAAGCTTTCTTT. Protein: CASSPAGGRMFAEAFF.

The chain combines TRBV5-1 with TRBJ1-2; 11 nucleotides align to TRBD1. The CDR3 runs to 15 residues. Per germline, CDR1 SGHRS and CDR2 YFSETQ. Germline trimming cut 1 base from V and 8 bases from J; bases unmatched to any gene: 7. CDR3: CASSLSGQGASGYTF. The CDR3 DNA is TGCGCCAGCAGCTTGAGCGGACAGGGGGCGTCGGGCTACACCTTC.

The CDR3 DNA reads as TGTGCCTGGAGTGCGGACAGGGGGCTGTACGAGCAGTACTTC. Translated, it gives CAWSADRGLYEQYF. This chain links TRBV30 with TRBJ2-7; TRBD1 matches 11 bases. CDR3 size: 14 residues. The trim removed 1 base at V and 4 bases at J, leaving 3 bases unmatched. CDR1 GTSNPN and CDR2 SVGIG come from the germline V gene (reference sequence).

This sequence joins TRBV10-3 and TRBJ1-1; 12 bases fit TRBD1. Germline lookup yields CDR1 ENHRY and CDR2 SYGVKD. Trimming removed 3 bases from V and 3 bases from J; junction bases left unmatched: 5. The CDR3 has 16 amino acids. The CDR3 region has the DNA TGTGCCATCAGTGACCTGGGACAGGGGGCCCACACTGAAGCTTTCTTT. Encoded protein: CAISDLGQGAHTEAFF.

J is TRBJ2-1 and V is TRBV9; 10 nucleotides match TRBD1. This CDR3 is 15 amino acids long. Germline trimming cut 1 base from V and 6 bases from J; bases unmatched to any gene: 4. Germline-derived CDR1 and CDR2 are SGDLS and YYNGEE. Written as DNA, the CDR3 is TGTGCCAGCAGCGTAACGGACAGGGGGGTCAATGAGCAGTTCTTC. Residues: CASSVTDRGVNEQFF.

CDR3 coding DNA: TGTGCCAGCAGTTATTCAGGGGGCGAGGGGTGGGAAGCTTTCTTT. It yields the protein CASSYSGGEGWEAFF. The chain has TRBV27 and TRBJ1-1, with 8 nucleotides matching TRBD1. Germline V gene lookup returns CDR1 MNHEY and CDR2 SMNVEV (reference sequence). This CDR3 is built from 15 residues. J gave up 8 bases and V 4 bases, and 12 bases lay outside the gene matches.

V usage is TRBV5-1 and J usage is TRBJ2-2; TRBD2 is a possible D gene (5 bases). V lost 3 bases, J lost 2 bases, and 8 bases lay in between. The CDR3 has 14 residues. The germline V gene encodes CDR1 SGHRS and CDR2 YFSETQ. CDR3 protein: CASSSGVNTGELFF. The CDR3 nucleotides are TGCGCCAGCAGCTCCGGGGTAAACACCGGGGAGCTGTTTTTT.